Presented here are 9 T cell receptor beta chains from one specimen sequenced in a study of human T cells and chemical hapten exposure. In TCRdb, the RACE reads were re-called with MiXCR into one record per CDR3 protein. The data hold 100,000 or so distinct CDR3 sequences, with 9.5% to 12% observed a single time. The time point here: patch test 1, 2 weeks after DPC sensitization. Treatment meaning: therapeutic diphenylcyclopropenone sensitization with weekly scalp DPC. The specimen comprised whole blood, sampled in connection with sensitization to the hapten diphenylcyclopropenone (DPC). All receptors come from a woman between 35 and 50 years old with alopecia areata. Some clones in this sample may be carry-over from other donors' samples.

This clonotype was found a few times. This chain links TRBV20-1 with TRBJ1-1; 7 positions match TRBD1. The germline gives CDR1 DFQATT, CDR2 SNEGSKA (reference sequence). CDR3 size: 15 residues. Trimming took 2 bases from V and 12 from J; bases not matched to a gene: 18. The CDR3 bases are TGCAGTGCTAGATCTACCGGGGACAGAGAGTGGGAGTCTTTCTTT. As protein: CSARSTGDREWESFF.

This clonotype showed up many times. V usage is TRBV2 and J usage is TRBJ2-1, with 8 bases lining up with TRBD2. Looked up from germline, CDR1 is SNHLY and CDR2 is FYNNEI. Unmatched junction bases numbered 15, after V lost 7 bases and J lost 10 bases. This CDR3 region has 15 residues. CDR3 nucleotides: TGTGCCAGCAATTTGGGACTAGGTGGCCTGGAGGAGCAGTTCTTC. Amino acid sequence: CASNLGLGGLEEQFF.

The chain carries TRBV29-1 and TRBJ2-6, with D possibly being TRBD1 (6 bases). Germline CDR1 and CDR2: SQVTM and ANQGSEA. Deletions cut 1 base from V and 3 bases from J, with 10 bases between. The CDR3 sequence is 15 residues long. CDR3 in DNA: TGCAGCGTTGAAGGGGGGCACAGTGGGGCCAACGTCCTGACTTTC. Protein sequence: CSVEGGHSGANVLTF. Drawing the rest from reference TRBV29-1 and TRBJ2-6, the complete variable domain is SAVISQKPSRDICQRGTSLTIQCQVDSQVTMMFWYRQQPGQSLTLIATANQGSEATYESGFVIDKFPISRPNLTFSTLTVSNMSPEDSSIYLCSVEGGHSGANVLTFGAGSRLTVL.

This clonotype has at least ten counts. V gene TRBV2 combines with J gene TRBJ2-5; TRBD2 matches at 8 bases. V lost 2 bases and J lost 5; bases outside the gene matches: 7. This CDR3 has 15 amino acids. Germline assignment: CDR1 SNHLY and CDR2 FYNNEI. CDR3 residues: CASSEFSGRLETQYF. The CDR3 DNA reads TGTGCCAGCAGTGAATTCAGCGGGAGACTGGAGACCCAGTACTTC.

This clonotype was counted ten times or more. The chain carries TRBV6-2 or TRBV6-3 and TRBJ2-7; either TRBD1 or TRBD2 may fit D (5 bases each). The germline CDR1 and CDR2 sequences are MNHEY and SVGEGT. Trimming took off 6 bases at V and 4 bases at J, with 22 bases between the two ends. There are 16 residues in the CDR3. CDR3 DNA: TGTGCCAGCAGCTCCGTAAGGGACCAGGTTCGGTACGAGCAGTACTTC. It encodes CASSSVRDQVRYEQYF.

This clonotype has ten or more counts. This chain uses TRBV5-5 with TRBJ1-6; possibly TRBD1 for D (6 bases). Germline values: CDR1 SGHKS, CDR2 YYEKEE (reference sequence). This CDR3 is built from 15 residues. The V end lost 1 base, the J end lost 4 bases, and 9 bases lay between the germline ends. For the CDR3, the DNA is TGTGCCAGCAGCTTGCAGGGGTTGTATAATTCACCCCTCCACTTT. This codes for CASSLQGLYNSPLHF. Variable domain in full (rest from reference TRBV5-5 and TRBJ1-6): DAGVTQSPTHLIKTRGQQVTLRCSPISGHKSVSWYQQVLGQGPQFIFQYYEKEERGRGNFPDRFSARQFPNYSSELNVNALLLGDSALYLCASSLQGLYNSPLHFGNGTRLTVT.

At least ten counts were recorded for this clonotype. The gene calls are TRBV28 and TRBJ2-3, with D tentatively TRBD2 (5 bases). V dropped 6 bases and J dropped 1 base, with 14 bases sitting between them. The CDR3 spans 15 residues. The germline gives CDR1 MDHEN, CDR2 SYDVKM. The CDR3 DNA reads TGTGCCAGCAGCCCTCTAGGTAGCGGCACAGATACGCAGTATTTT. The encoded protein is CASSPLGSGTDTQYF.

This clonotype is a singleton in its sample. The chain has TRBV6-2 or TRBV6-3 and TRBJ2-1; D remains ambiguous. The CDR3 is 11 residues long. V lost 6 bases and J lost 9, with 9 bases in between. Germline CDR1 reads MNHEY; CDR2 reads SVGEGT. The CDR3 region is CASRGLSEQFF. In DNA form, the CDR3 reads TGTGCCAGCAGGGGCCTCAGTGAGCAGTTCTTC.

The chain uses TRBV7-9 and TRBJ2-1, with 14 bases aligning to TRBD2. V gave up 3 bases and J gave up 8 bases; unmatched junction bases: 6. The CDR3 covers 16 residues. Germline V lookup: CDR1 SEHNR, CDR2 FQNEAQ (reference sequence). The CDR3 DNA reads as TGTGCCAGCAGCTTGGGGACTAGCGGGAGTTGGGATGAGCAGTTCTTC. It encodes CASSLGTSGSWDEQFF.